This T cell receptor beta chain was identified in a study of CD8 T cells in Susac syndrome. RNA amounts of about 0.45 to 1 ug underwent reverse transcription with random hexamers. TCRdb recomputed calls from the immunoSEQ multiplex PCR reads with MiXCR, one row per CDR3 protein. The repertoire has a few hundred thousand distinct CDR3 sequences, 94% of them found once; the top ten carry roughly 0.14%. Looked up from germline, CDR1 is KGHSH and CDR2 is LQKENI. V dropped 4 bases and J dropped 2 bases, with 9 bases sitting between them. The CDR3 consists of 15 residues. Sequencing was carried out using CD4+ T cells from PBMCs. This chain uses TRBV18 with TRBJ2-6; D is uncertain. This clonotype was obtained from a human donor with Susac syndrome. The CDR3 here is CASSRERAGANVLTF. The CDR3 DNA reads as TGTGCCAGCTCACGGGAAAGGGCTGGGGCCAACGTCCTGACTTTC.